This is a list of T cell receptor beta chains from one sample in a study of blood T cell repertoires in COVID-19. The method was immunoSEQ multiplex PCR; TCRdb's version includes in-frame clones alone and lacks a portion of them. Of about 190,000 clones listed, around 80% were seen once; the top ten hold 2.5% to 3%. Sequencing was done on a sample of peripheral blood. These TCRs come from a woman aged 80 or older with active or convalescent COVID-19. Both conserved end residues are part of each CDR3. The D gene is left open where the match is weak. Not every row has a clone size; where given, it reads once, few, many or a size class.

>TRBJ1-6|TRBV4-3|TRBD1|.
CASSQVGTGGSPLHF
TGCGCCAGCAGCCAGGTGGGGACAGGGGGCTCACCCCTCCACTTT
>TRBJ1-1|TRBV7-2|.|.
CASSPTGMNTEAFF
TGTGCCAGCAGCCCGACAGGAATGAACACTGAAGCTTTCTTT
>TRBJ1-4|TRBV30|.|.
CAWSKGVGAGEGKLFF
TGTGCCTGGAGTAAAGGAGTGGGAGCAGGGGAGGGAAAACTGTTTTTT
>TRBJ1-2|TRBV4-2|TRBD1|.
CASSQNLQGANYGYTF
TGTGCCAGCAGCCAAAACCTACAGGGGGCGAACTATGGCTACACCTTC
>TRBJ2-7|TRBV4-2|TRBD2|.
CASSQGGGGPSYEQYF
TGTGCCAGCAGCCAAGGGGGCGGGGGGCCTTCCTACGAGCAGTACTTC
>TRBJ1-5|TRBV18|.|.
CASSQDGNSNQPQHF
TGTGCCAGCTCACAGGACGGGAATAGCAATCAGCCCCAGCATTTT
>TRBJ1-6|TRBV7-3|TRBD1|.
CASSPGTGGSNSPLHF
TGTGCCAGCAGCCCAGGGACAGGGGGCTCGAATTCACCCCTCCACTTT
>TRBJ1-1|TRBV5-1|.|few
CASSLERVNTEAFF
TGCGCCAGCAGCTTGGAACGGGTAAACACTGAAGCTTTCTTT
>TRBJ2-7|TRBV3-1/TRBV3-2|.|.
CASSQVRGEQYF
TGTGCCAGCAGCCAAGTCCGGGGGGAGCAGTACTTC
>TRBJ2-7|TRBV2|.|.
CASRGVGELRYF
TGTGCCAGCAGGGGTGTCGGAGAGCTTCGGTACTTC
>TRBJ1-5|TRBV7-9|TRBD1|.
CASSPGTGQQPQHF
TGTGCCAGCAGCCCAGGGACAGGGCAGCAGCCCCAGCATTTT
>TRBJ2-1|TRBV6-5|TRBD1|.
CASRTGSSYNEQFF
TGTGCCAGCAGGACAGGGAGCTCCTACAATGAGCAGTTCTTC
>TRBJ1-2|TRBV6-5|TRBD1|.
CASSRGQGAAYGYTF
TGTGCCAGCAGTAGAGGACAGGGGGCGGCCTATGGCTACACCTTC
>TRBJ1-2|TRBV7-8|TRBD1|.
CASSLEGGWGYTF
TGTGCCAGCAGCTTAGAAGGGGGCTGGGGCTACACCTTC
>TRBJ2-7|TRBV6-6|.|few
CASSYIRGTYEQYF
TGTGCCAGCAGTTACATCCGGGGGACCTACGAGCAGTACTTC
>TRBJ1-2|TRBV30|.|.
CAWSPGGYGYTF
TGTGCCTGGAGTCCAGGAGGATATGGCTACACCTTC
>TRBJ2-1|TRBV7-2|TRBD2|.
CASSSYGSLAGDEQFF
TGTGCCAGCAGCTCATATGGGTCCCTAGCGGGGGATGAGCAGTTCTTC
>TRBJ2-7|TRBV6-6|.|.
CASSYSNQVLSYEQYF
TGTGCCAGCAGTTACTCGAATCAGGTACTCTCCTACGAGCAGTACTTC
>TRBJ2-3|TRBV7-2|TRBD2|.
CASLRGARDTQYF
TGTGCCAGCCTGCGGGGGGCCAGAGATACGCAGTATTTT
>TRBJ2-3|TRBV5-1|.|.
CASSRQHSSTDTQYF
TGCGCCAGCAGTAGACAGCATTCTAGCACAGATACGCAGTATTTT
>TRBJ1-1|TRBV18|TRBD1|.
CASSPGEGQGEAFF
TGTGCCAGCTCACCCGGGGAGGGACAGGGTGAAGCTTTCTTT
>TRBJ1-2|TRBV2|.|.
CASGPQGIGYGYTF
TGTGCCAGCGGACCCCAGGGGATCGGCTATGGCTACACCTTC
>TRBJ1-6|TRBV4-1|.|.
CASSLAGTSYNSPLHF
TGCGCCAGCAGCCTAGCCGGGACTAGCTATAATTCACCCCTCCACTTT
>TRBJ1-1|TRBV9|.|.
CASSATGSTEAFF
TGTGCCAGCAGCGCGACAGGTTCCACTGAAGCTTTCTTT
>TRBJ2-1|TRBV3-1/TRBV3-2|TRBD1|.
CASSHRGRDEQFF
TGTGCCAGCAGCCACAGGGGGCGAGATGAGCAGTTCTTC
>TRBJ2-7|TRBV6-5|TRBD1|.
CASSYGQGAYEQYF
TGTGCCAGCAGTTACGGACAGGGGGCCTACGAGCAGTACTTC
>TRBJ1-1|TRBV9|TRBD1|.
CASSRQGGTEAFF
TGTGCCAGCAGCAGACAGGGGGGCACTGAAGCTTTCTTT
>TRBJ1-2|TRBV4-2|.|.
CASSQDLAGNYGYTF
TGTGCCAGCAGCCAAGATCTCGCGGGAAACTATGGCTACACCTTC